This TCR beta chain was retrieved from a study of blood T cell repertoires in COVID-19. Overall study context: Italy, Spain and the United States were the sources of the convalescent and acute COVID-19 samples. Sample material is recorded as cDNA or gDNA derived from T cells, B-cell-depleted T cells, or PBMCs.

In the original processing: Reference gene primer amplification yielded estimated nucleated cell counts. Data came from immunoSEQ multiplex PCR; TCRdb stores just in-frame clones and leaves some out. D and trimming come from the DNA, and the V and J calls and clone size come from that table. The table shows 100,000 to 150,000 clones, with roughly four fifths occurring only once. This CDR3 contains 17 residues. Germline-derived CDR1 and CDR2 are LGHNA and YSLEER. V was clipped by 1 base and J by 2 bases; unmatched bases: 8. Seattle patients were enrolled during active infection and followed longitudinally.

Sequenced material: peripheral blood. The receptor was isolated from a man aged 25 to 45 with COVID-19, enrolled during active disease. The genes are TRBV4-3 and TRBJ2-3; 8 bases are a match to TRBD2. CDR3 DNA: TGCGCCAGCAGCCAAGGGGTAGGGCGGGGGGTCACAGATACGCAGTATTTT. It specifies CASSQGVGRGVTDTQYF.